The sample holds one count of the clone carrying this T cell receptor (beta chain). Every subset's genomic DNA went evenly onto several immunoSEQ plates. Some clones are missing from TCRdb's copy, which holds only in-frame ones; the method was immunoSEQ multiplex PCR. The sample consists of 800,000 to 1,200,000 clones, more than 75% of them appearing once. This entry belongs to a study of shared clonotypes between healthy human individuals. The germline gives CDR1 SGHDT, CDR2 YYEEEE. The V end was cut by 4 bases, the J end by 0 bases, with 13 bases between. The CDR3 covers 15 residues. The specimen was memory CD4+ T cells from PBMCs. Subset indicated: CD45RA-negative fraction. This chain uses TRBV5-6 with TRBJ1-2; a weak D match, TRBD1 (6 bases). The TCR comes from a man between 18 and 29 years old in good health. Some clones in this sample may be carry-over from other donors' samples. The CDR3 nucleotides are TGTGCCAGCAGCCTTGCGGGACACCCTAACTATGGCTACACCTTC. This sequence encodes CASSLAGHPNYGYTF.